The 29 T cell receptor beta chains reported below all come from one sample, sequenced in a study of early T cells in non-severe SARS-CoV-2 infection. TCRdb recomputed calls from the 5' RACE reads with MiXCR, one row per CDR3 protein. The repertoire has 25,000 to 35,000 distinct CDR3 sequences, 5.7% of them found once; the top ten carry about 5.8%. Sequenced material: whole blood. These receptors were obtained from an adult who was a healthcare worker with PCR-confirmed SARS-CoV-2 infection or an uninfected control (not recorded which).

This clonotype came up a few times. This chain links TRBV6-2 or TRBV6-3 with TRBJ1-5, with D tentatively TRBD1 (5 bases). The germline V gene encodes CDR1 MNHEY and CDR2 SVGEGT. V lost 5 bases and J lost 3, with 23 bases in between. The CDR3 runs 18 residues. The CDR3 DNA reads TGTGCCAGCAGTAGAGACCTTGAGGGGACGCTCTTCAATCAGCCCCAGCATTTT. Translation: CASSRDLEGTLFNQPQHF.

This clonotype was observed many times. V and J are TRBV28 and TRBJ1-2, with 9 bases fitting TRBD1. This CDR3 spans 14 amino acids. CDR1 and CDR2 (germline): MDHEN, SYDVKM. The V segment lost 8 bases and the J segment 8 bases; nucleotides outside the gene matches: 12. The DNA of the CDR3 is TGTGCCAGCCGGACTCCACAGGGGGCCGGGGGCTACACCTTC. It specifies CASRTPQGAGGYTF.

Many counts were recorded for this clonotype. The chain joins TRBV4-2 to TRBJ1-5; TRBD1 might be the D (5 bases). V dropped 4 bases and J dropped 5 bases, with 15 bases sitting between them. The CDR3 contains 15 residues. Germline V gives CDR1 LGHNA, CDR2 YNFKEQ. The DNA of the CDR3 is TGTGCCAGCAGCCTCGGACACGAGGGTTATCAGCCCCAGCATTTT. It codes for CASSLGHEGYQPQHF.

Ten or more counts support this clonotype. The CDR3 bases are TGTGCCAGCAGACAACCTAGCGGGCGAAGCACAGATACGCAGTATTTT. Its protein product is CASRQPSGRSTDTQYF. The chain couples TRBV6-2 or TRBV6-3 to TRBJ2-3; 8 nucleotides agree with TRBD2. V gave up 6 bases and J gave up 0 bases; unmatched junction bases: 8. CDR1 is MNHEY, CDR2 SVGEGT, per germline. The CDR3 sequence is 16 residues long.

This clonotype was picked up many times. This chain connects TRBV6-6 to TRBJ1-2; D unclear. Germline V gives CDR1 MNHNY, CDR2 SVGAGI (reference sequence). The CDR3 covers 12 residues. Between the trimmed V and J ends, which lost 5 bases and 4 bases, there was a span of 8 bases. The DNA of the CDR3 is TGTGCCAGCAGTCCCCAACCCTATGGCTACACCTTC. Amino acid sequence: CASSPQPYGYTF.

This clonotype was counted many times. The rearrangement links TRBV5-6 to TRBJ2-7; 7 bases agree with TRBD1. The trim removed 0 bases at V and 2 bases at J, leaving 5 bases unmatched. CDR1 is SGHDT, CDR2 YYEEEE, per germline. This CDR3 contains 15 residues. The CDR3 nucleotides read TGTGCCAGCAGCTTGGTAACAGGGGCCCCCTACGAGCAGTACTTC. Its protein product is CASSLVTGAPYEQYF.

This clonotype was detected many times. This chain joins TRBV11-3 and TRBJ2-2; D assignment may be TRBD1 or TRBD2 (5 bases each). With 2 bases removed from V and 2 bases from J, the gap between germline ends came to 12 bases. Germline V gene lookup returns CDR1 SGHNT and CDR2 YENEEA. This CDR3 spans 16 amino acids. CDR3: CASSLNPGPNTGELFF. The CDR3 DNA sequence: TGTGCCAGCAGCTTAAATCCGGGACCAAACACCGGGGAGCTGTTTTTT.

This clonotype was observed many times. This rearrangement joins TRBV6-6 to TRBJ2-3; D might be TRBD2 (6 bases). Germline CDR1 is MNHNY and CDR2 is SVGAGI (reference sequence). This CDR3 is built from 16 residues. Trimming stripped 2 bases from V and 6 bases from J, with 18 bases between. The CDR3 loop is CASSYGRAWAGDTQYF. The CDR3 DNA sequence: TGTGCCAGCAGTTACGGCAGGGCCTGGGCGGGGGATACGCAGTATTTT.

This clonotype showed up just a few times. The chain is built from TRBV29-1 and TRBJ2-5, with 7 bases identical to TRBD2. CDR1 SQVTM and CDR2 ANQGSEA come from the germline V gene. V lost 5 bases, J lost 5 bases, and 17 bases stayed unmatched. The CDR3 has 16 amino acids. As DNA, the CDR3 is TGCAGCGTTTTAGGGATCAGCGGGAACCCCAGCGAGACCCAGTACTTC. Encoded protein: CSVLGISGNPSETQYF.

The chain links TRBV6-5 to TRBJ1-5; maybe TRBD1 (5 bases). Trimming left V 5 bases short and J 6 bases short, with 14 bases between. This CDR3 has 14 residues. Germline-derived CDR1 and CDR2 are MNHEY and SVGAGI. The DNA for the CDR3 is TGTGCCAGCAGTCGAGGGGATACGGGTCAGCCCCAGCATTTT. This translates into CASSRGDTGQPQHF.

This clonotype came up once. This chain uses TRBV29-1 with TRBJ1-1, with D unclear. Between the trimmed V and J ends, which lost 7 bases and 3 bases, there was a span of 15 bases. The V gene's germline CDR1 is SQVTM and CDR2 ANQGSEA. This CDR3 comprises 13 residues. CDR3 amino acids: CSAKGRVDTEAFF. The CDR3 DNA is TGCAGCGCAAAGGGTCGGGTGGACACTGAAGCTTTCTTT.

This clonotype has ten or more counts. The chain couples TRBV24-1 to TRBJ1-1; the D is unclear. The CDR3 spans 14 residues. Germline V gene lookup returns CDR1 KGHDR and CDR2 SFDVKD. With 9 bases removed from V and 4 bases from J, the gap between germline ends came to 17 bases. The chain's CDR3 is CATRSGLKGTEAFF. The CDR3 DNA is TGTGCCACCCGCAGCGGGCTGAAGGGCACTGAAGCTTTCTTT.

This clonotype was seen repeatedly, ten times or more. Here the CDR3 reads CASSHGTGGQPQHF. The CDR3 coding sequence is TGCGCCAGCAGCCATGGGACAGGAGGACAGCCCCAGCATTTT. The chain couples TRBV4-3 to TRBJ1-5; 8 bases align to TRBD1. This CDR3 is built from 14 residues. Germline V gives CDR1 LGHNA, CDR2 YSLEER. V shed 3 bases and J 7 bases; nucleotides not matched to a gene: 5.

This clonotype was detected many times. This chain uses TRBV7-6 with TRBJ2-5; 10 nucleotides match TRBD2. V lost 4 bases and J lost 5; bases outside the gene matches: 10. Germline loops: CDR1 SGHVS, CDR2 FNYEAQ. The CDR3 has 16 amino acids. Here the CDR3 reads CASSSLAGHEEETQYF. The CDR3 DNA follows: TGTGCCAGCAGCTCACTAGCGGGACACGAGGAGGAGACCCAGTACTTC.

This clonotype was detected a few times. The CDR3 reads CASSLEGGETQYF. The CDR3 nucleotides read TGTGCCAGCAGCTTGGAGGGCGGCGAGACCCAGTACTTC. The chain has TRBV5-6 and TRBJ2-5; D gene uncertain. This CDR3 contains 13 residues. CDR1 SGHDT and CDR2 YYEEEE come from the germline V gene. Trimming stripped 0 bases from V and 5 bases from J, with 8 bases between.

This clonotype occurred many times. The chain combines TRBV28 with TRBJ2-7; no definite D call. The V gene lost 3 bases and the J gene lost 4 bases, with 7 bases spanning the gap. The CDR3 spans 12 residues. Germline V gene data show CDR1 as MDHEN and CDR2 as SYDVKM. This chain's CDR3 is CASSFLRYEQYF. The CDR3 bases are TGTGCCAGCAGTTTCCTTAGGTACGAGCAGTACTTC.

CDR3 loop: CASSPSPGPLQETQYF. The CDR3 DNA reads TGTGCCAGCAGCCCCTCTCCGGGACCCCTCCAAGAGACCCAGTACTTC. This chain uses TRBV3-1 with TRBJ2-5; TRBD1 or TRBD2 may be the D gene (5 bases each). The CDR3 sequence is 16 residues long. Trimming took off 4 bases at V and 1 base at J, with 16 bases between the two ends. Per germline, CDR1 LGHDT and CDR2 YNNKEL (reference sequence).

This clonotype came up many times. The chain employs TRBV12-3 or TRBV12-4 and TRBJ1-1; TRBD1 is a possible D gene (6 bases). V lost 3 bases and J lost 5, with 13 bases in between. The CDR3 covers 14 residues. CDR3 protein: CASSFSGVRTEAFF. In DNA form, the CDR3 reads TGTGCCAGCAGTTTTTCAGGGGTGAGAACTGAAGCTTTCTTT.

This rearrangement joins TRBV6-5 to TRBJ2-1; the match to TRBD1 covers 10 bases. The CDR3 totals 15 residues. Germline values: CDR1 MNHEY, CDR2 SVGAGI. After removal of 2 bases from V and 7 bases from J, the junction contained 5 bases not matched to a gene. CDR3 DNA sequence: TGTGCCAGCAGTTACCTGGGACAGGGGCAGAATGAGCAGTTCTTC. It codes for CASSYLGQGQNEQFF.

In its sample, this clonotype was seen many times. The chain uses TRBV5-5 and TRBJ2-1; 7 bases align to TRBD1. The CDR3 is made up of 15 amino acids. Germline CDR1 is SGHKS and CDR2 is YYEKEE (reference sequence). V shed 2 bases, J shed 4 bases, and the junction held 6 bases outside the gene matches. CDR3 sequence reads: CASSFTGAGYNEQFF. The CDR3 region has the DNA TGTGCCAGCAGCTTTACAGGGGCTGGGTACAATGAGCAGTTCTTC.

This clonotype was seen many times. The chain is built from TRBV15 and TRBJ1-5; TRBD1 matches at 8 bases. CDR1 LNHNV and CDR2 YYDKDF come from the germline V gene (reference sequence). V lost 5 bases, J lost 7 bases, and 4 bases stayed unmatched. The CDR3 consists of 13 residues. The CDR3 loop is CATSLDRAQPQHF. In nucleotides, the CDR3 is TGTGCCACCAGCTTGGACAGGGCACAGCCCCAGCATTTT. Complete variable domain (other parts from reference TRBV15 and TRBJ1-5): DAMVIQNPRYQVTQFGKPVTLSCSQTLNHNVMYWYQQKSSQAPKLLFHYYDKDFNNEADTPDNFQSRRPNTSFCFLDIRSPGLGDTAMYLCATSLDRAQPQHFGDGTRLSIL.

This clonotype appeared many times. This chain connects TRBV6-6 to TRBJ1-6, with 9 positions matching TRBD1. V lost 5 bases and J lost 6; bases outside the gene matches: 8. The CDR3 spans 16 residues. CDR1 and CDR2 from the germline V gene are MNHNY and SVGAGI (reference sequence). The CDR3 bases are TGTGCCAGCAGTCGGAAGACAGGGGGATCTAATTCACCCCTCCACTTT. Translated, it gives CASSRKTGGSNSPLHF.

This clonotype was seen repeatedly, ten times or more. The genes are TRBV20-1 and TRBJ2-3, with a weak D call TRBD1 (5 bases). The V end lost 6 bases, the J end lost 2 bases, and 12 bases lay between the germline ends. CDR1 and CDR2 (germline): DFQATT, SNEGSKA (reference sequence). The CDR3 extends over 13 amino acids. The CDR3 DNA is TGCAGTGCCAAGCAAGGGGCCACAGATACGCAGTATTTT. Translation gives CSAKQGATDTQYF.

This clonotype was detected many times. The chain combines TRBV5-1 with TRBJ1-2, with unresolved D. The V end was cut by 0 bases, the J end by 8 bases, with 14 bases between. The germline V gene encodes CDR1 SGHRS and CDR2 YFSETQ. This CDR3 region has 14 residues. The CDR3 sequence: CASSLAPGKDGYTF. The CDR3 nucleotides read TGCGCCAGCAGCTTGGCACCGGGAAAAGACGGCTACACCTTC.

The chain employs TRBV9 and TRBJ2-5; D ambiguous. Per germline, CDR1 SGDLS and CDR2 YYNGEE. This CDR3 spans 16 amino acids. Trimming took off 0 bases at V and 5 bases at J, with 17 bases between the two ends. CDR3 DNA sequence: TGTGCCAGCAGCGTAGAAGTATCGGGCAGGTTCGAGACCCAGTACTTC. Its translation: CASSVEVSGRFETQYF.

The sample holds many counts of this clonotype. The rearrangement links TRBV28 to TRBJ1-3; 7 bases map to TRBD1. Per the germline V gene, CDR1 is MDHEN and CDR2 is SYDVKM. There are 13 residues in the CDR3. The trim removed 4 bases at V and 11 bases at J, leaving 8 bases unmatched. The CDR3 DNA follows: TGTGCCAGCAGTTCCCAGGGGGTAGGGGCCATATATTTT. It specifies CASSSQGVGAIYF.

This clonotype was detected ten times or more. The gene calls are TRBV20-1 and TRBJ2-3; D call uncertain. This CDR3 spans 14 amino acids. V lost 0 bases and J lost 0, with 7 bases in between. Germline CDR1 and CDR2: DFQATT and SNEGSKA (reference sequence). CDR3 in amino acids: CSARDFFSTDTQYF. The CDR3, as DNA: TGCAGTGCTAGAGATTTCTTTAGCACAGATACGCAGTATTTT.

There are a few counts of this clonotype. The chain has TRBV19 and TRBJ1-1; 10 nucleotides agree with TRBD1. CDR1 is LNHDA, CDR2 SQIVND, per germline (reference sequence). CDR3 length equals 14 residues. The junction had 2 bases not matched to a gene; V was cut back by 4 bases and J by 3 bases. CDR3 coding DNA: TGTGCCAGTAGTACGGGACAGGGGCACACTGAAGCTTTCTTT. This codes for CASSTGQGHTEAFF.

The CDR3 reads CASSPDVGGQPQHF. As DNA, the CDR3 is TGCGCCAGCAGCCCGGACGTGGGTGGGCAGCCCCAGCATTTT. The chain links TRBV5-1 to TRBJ1-5; no reliable D call. V lost 4 bases and J lost 7, with 15 bases in between. The CDR3 sequence is 14 residues long. The germline CDR1 and CDR2 sequences are SGHRS and YFSETQ.